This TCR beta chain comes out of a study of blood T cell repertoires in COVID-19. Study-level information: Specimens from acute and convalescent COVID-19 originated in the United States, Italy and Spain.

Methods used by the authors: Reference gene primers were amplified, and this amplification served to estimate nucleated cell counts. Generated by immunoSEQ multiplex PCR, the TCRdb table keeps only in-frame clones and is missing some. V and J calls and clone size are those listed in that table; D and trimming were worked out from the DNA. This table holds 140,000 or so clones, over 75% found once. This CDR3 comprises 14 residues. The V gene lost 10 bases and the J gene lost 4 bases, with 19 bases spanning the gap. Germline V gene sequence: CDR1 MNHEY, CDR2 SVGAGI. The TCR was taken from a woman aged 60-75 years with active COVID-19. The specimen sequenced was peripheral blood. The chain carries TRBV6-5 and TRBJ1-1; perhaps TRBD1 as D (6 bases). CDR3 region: CATKRGGRGTEAFF. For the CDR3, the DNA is TGTGCCACAAAAAGGGGGGGCAGGGGCACTGAAGCTTTCTTT.